The subject of this entry is one T cell receptor (beta chain). The record originates from a study of cytomegalovirus exposure and HLA in healthy donors. The repertoire was sequenced with immunoSEQ multiplex PCR; TCRdb's copy has only in-frame clones and lacks some. Here the sample spans under 300,000 clones, 90% being singletons. From germline, CDR1 is MNHEY and CDR2 SVGAGI. The V gene lost 0 bases and the J gene lost 2 bases, with 10 bases spanning the gap. The CDR3 totals 15 residues. The receptor's source is a woman under 30 in good health and CMV-seronegative. The sequencing sample was made of PBMCs. The chain uses TRBV6-5 and TRBJ1-2; D remains ambiguous. This CDR3 reads CASSYSTLGNYGYTF. The CDR3 coding sequence is TGTGCCAGCAGTTACTCGACTTTAGGAAACTATGGCTACACCTTC.